This T cell receptor (beta chain) derives from a study of neurological immune-mediated disorders. As for the cDNA, it was generated by 5'RACE with 10-nucleotide random UMIs. MiXCR was run by TCRdb on the 5' RACE reads, yielding one entry per CDR3 protein. The sample consists of about 21,000 distinct CDR3 sequences, 15% of them appearing once. This clonotype showed up many times. The sample was PBMCs. This receptor was taken from a female donor with HTLV-1-associated myelopathy (HAM/TSP).

This CDR3 is CASSESGGGYSPLHF. In DNA, the CDR3 is TGTGCCAGCAGTGAATCGGGCGGAGGGTACTCACCCCTCCACTTT. The V call is TRBV6-1, the J call TRBJ1-6; D remains ambiguous. Trimming shortened V by 2 bases and J by 10 bases, and 15 bases separated the two germline ends. The CDR3 consists of 15 residues. Per germline, CDR1 MNHNS and CDR2 SASEGT.